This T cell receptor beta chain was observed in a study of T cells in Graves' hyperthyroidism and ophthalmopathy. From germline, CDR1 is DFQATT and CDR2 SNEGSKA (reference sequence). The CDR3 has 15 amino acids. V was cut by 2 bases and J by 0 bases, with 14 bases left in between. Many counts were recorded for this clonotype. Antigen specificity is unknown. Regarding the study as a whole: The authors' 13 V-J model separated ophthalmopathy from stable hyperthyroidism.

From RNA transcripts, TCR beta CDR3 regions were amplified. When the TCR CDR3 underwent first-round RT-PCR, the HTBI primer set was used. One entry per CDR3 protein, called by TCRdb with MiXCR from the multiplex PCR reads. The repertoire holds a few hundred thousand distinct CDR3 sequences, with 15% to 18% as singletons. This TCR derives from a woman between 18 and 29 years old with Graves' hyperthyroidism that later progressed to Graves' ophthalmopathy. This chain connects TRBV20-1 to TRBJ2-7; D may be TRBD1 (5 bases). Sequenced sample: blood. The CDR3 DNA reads TGCAGTGCTAGACCCGCCCAGGGTCGCTCCTACGAGCAGTACTTC. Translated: CSARPAQGRSYEQYF.